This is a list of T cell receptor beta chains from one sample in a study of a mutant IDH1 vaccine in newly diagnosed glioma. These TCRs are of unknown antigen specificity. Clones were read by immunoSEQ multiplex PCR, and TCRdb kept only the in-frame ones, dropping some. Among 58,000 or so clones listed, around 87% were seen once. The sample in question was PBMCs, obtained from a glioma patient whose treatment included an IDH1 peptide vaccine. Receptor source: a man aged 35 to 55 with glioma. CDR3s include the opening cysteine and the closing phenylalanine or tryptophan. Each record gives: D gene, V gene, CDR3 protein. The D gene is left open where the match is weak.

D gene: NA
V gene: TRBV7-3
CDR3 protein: CASSGPTDTQYF

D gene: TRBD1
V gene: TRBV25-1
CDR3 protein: CASSPTGSYEQYF

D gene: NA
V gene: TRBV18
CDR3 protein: CASSGRTEAFF

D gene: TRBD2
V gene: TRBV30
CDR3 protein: CAWGVGEGNPGRTGELFF

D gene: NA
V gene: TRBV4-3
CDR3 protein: CASSRVRGALGNEQFF

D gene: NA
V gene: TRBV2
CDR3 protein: CAGASLRAKNIQYF

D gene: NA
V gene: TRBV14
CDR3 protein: CASSPGAGPMDEQFF

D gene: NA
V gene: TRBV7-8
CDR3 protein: CASSLFSLEGGSQPQHF

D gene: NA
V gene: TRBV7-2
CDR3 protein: CASSAIVGELYEQYF

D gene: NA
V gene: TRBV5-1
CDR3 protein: CASSLAASVSSYNEQFF

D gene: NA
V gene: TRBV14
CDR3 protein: CASNRGFNEKLFF

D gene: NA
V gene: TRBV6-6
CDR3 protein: CASSLEPLSTNYGYTF

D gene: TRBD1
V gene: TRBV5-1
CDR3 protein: CASRVSGGQGYTF

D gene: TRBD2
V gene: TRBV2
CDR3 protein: CASSGLAGAYAGETQYF

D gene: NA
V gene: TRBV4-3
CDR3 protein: CASSQAGSSETQYF

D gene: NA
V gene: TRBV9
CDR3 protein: CASSNQGGQPQHF

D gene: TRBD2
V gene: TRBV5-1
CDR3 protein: CASRLGRAEETQYF

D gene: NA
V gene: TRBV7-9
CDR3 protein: CASSFTLGSYEQYF